This TCR beta chain originates from a study of T cells in Graves' hyperthyroidism and ophthalmopathy. This clonotype was seen many times. Its antigen is unidentified. Calling Graves' hyperthyroidism stable meant ophthalmopathy did not progress within 18 months. The CDR3 has 13 residues. Germline V CDR1 and CDR2: SQVTM, ANQGSEA. The ends were cut back, 3 bases at V and 0 bases at J, with 8 bases in the middle. General study points: Most thyroid clonotypes expanded above 0.001 were also detected in blood. In validation, the model predicted ophthalmopathy. These predictions came a median about 6.5 months before onset.

Amplification of TCR beta CDR3 regions was performed using RNA transcripts as template. A first-round RT-PCR of the TCR CDR3 used the HTBI primer set. TCRdb re-called the multiplex PCR reads with MiXCR, one entry per CDR3 protein. The data hold approximately 590,000 distinct CDR3 sequences, with 15% to 19% observed a single time. The TCR was taken from a woman younger than 45 with Graves' hyperthyroidism. V is TRBV29-1 and J is TRBJ2-5; the D gene is possibly TRBD2 (5 bases). Input material: blood. The CDR3 spells CSVEVAYQETQYF. DNA of the CDR3: TGCAGCGTTGAGGTAGCGTACCAAGAGACCCAGTACTTC.